Below are 19 T cell receptor beta chains sequenced from a single sample in a study of beta chain features in type 1 diabetes. The whole isolated RNA underwent reverse transcription, so sequencing captured expressed TCRB transcripts. The table came from immunoSEQ multiplex PCR; TCRdb's copy has only in-frame clones and leaves some out. The sample includes over 150,000 clones, around 8% of them seen just once. Input material: central memory CD4+ T cells from blood. Receptor source: a man aged 18 to 29 in good health.

A few counts support this clone. V is TRBV4-2 and J is TRBJ1-4, with 7 bases fitting TRBD1. CDR1 and CDR2 (germline): LGHNA, YNFKEQ. This CDR3 region has 14 residues. V was clipped by 0 bases and J by 8 bases; unmatched bases: 3. DNA for the CDR3: TGTGCCAGCAGCCAAGAGAACAGGGGCGAAAAACTGTTTTTT. Amino acid sequence: CASSQENRGEKLFF.

In this sample, this clone turned up a few times. CDR3: CASSQDPNQPQHF. In DNA form, the CDR3 reads TGCGCCAGCAGCCAAGATCCTAATCAGCCCCAGCATTTT. The chain links TRBV4-3 to TRBJ1-5, with no clear D. Deletions cut 0 bases from V and 4 bases from J, with 4 bases between. The CDR3 has 13 residues. CDR1 is LGHNA and CDR2 is YSLEER in the germline V gene.

This clone showed up many times. The CDR3 here is CASSRTGDLNTEAFF. DNA of the CDR3: TGTGCCAGCAGCAGAACAGGGGACCTGAACACTGAAGCTTTCTTT. This sequence joins TRBV7-9 and TRBJ1-1; 7 bases align to TRBD1. The CDR3 loop spans 15 amino acids. From germline, CDR1 is SEHNR and CDR2 FQNEAQ (reference sequence). Germline trimming cut 5 bases from V and 0 bases from J; bases unmatched to any gene: 6. The full variable domain, rest sourced from reference TRBV7-9 and TRBJ1-1, is DTGVSQNPRHKITKRGQNVTFRCDPISEHNRLYWYRQTLGQGPEFLTYFQNEAQLEKSRLLSDRFSAERPKGSFSTLEIQRTEQGDSAMYLCASSRTGDLNTEAFFGQGTRLTVV.

This clone was counted a single time. The V and J genes are TRBV5-1 and TRBJ1-1; D not resolved. Germline V gene data show CDR1 as SGHRS and CDR2 as YFSETQ. The ends were cut back, 2 bases at V and 4 bases at J, with 12 bases in the middle. This CDR3 has 14 amino acids. Written as DNA, the CDR3 is TGCGCCAGCAGCTTCTCGTGGGCGGGCACTGAAGCTTTCTTT. As protein: CASSFSWAGTEAFF.

This rearrangement joins TRBV19 to TRBJ1-2, with D possibly being TRBD1 (5 bases). Per germline, CDR1 LNHDA and CDR2 SQIVND (reference sequence). This CDR3 is 14 amino acids long. Between the trimmed V and J ends, which lost 7 bases and 8 bases, there was a span of 20 bases. The CDR3 nucleotides are TGTGCCAGTACCTTCAGGGATCCCATCACGGGCTACACCTTC. This codes for CASTFRDPITGYTF.

Ten or more counts support this clone. The chain has TRBV5-1 and TRBJ1-5; a possible D gene is TRBD1 (6 bases). Germline V CDR1 and CDR2: SGHRS, YFSETQ. Trimming cost V 2 bases and J 0 bases, with 6 bases left between them. The CDR3 has 14 residues. In DNA form, the CDR3 reads TGCGCCAGCAGCTTAGGGGGTAGCAATCAGCCCCAGCATTTT. Amino acids: CASSLGGSNQPQHF.

CDR3 region: CASSLHALAAGSYEQYF. Written as DNA, the CDR3 is TGTGCCAGCAGCTTACATGCCCTAGCGGCGGGCTCCTACGAGCAGTACTTC. The chain joins TRBV7-2 to TRBJ2-5; 7 bases are a match to TRBD2. The end of the DNA aligns better with TRBJ2-7, so the J call may be wrong. This CDR3 spans 17 amino acids. Germline-derived CDR1 and CDR2 are SGHTA and FQGNSA.

This clone was seen a few times. The V and J genes are TRBV19 and TRBJ1-2, with D possibly being TRBD1 (5 bases). Looked up from germline, CDR1 is LNHDA and CDR2 is SQIVND (reference sequence). V gave up 5 bases and J gave up 0 bases, with 13 bases separating them. The CDR3 sequence is 15 residues long. CDR3 DNA sequence: TGTGCCAGTAGTGTCTGGAGGGGCACTAACTATGGCTACACCTTC. It encodes CASSVWRGTNYGYTF.

This clone was counted at least ten times. The V call is TRBV29-1, the J call TRBJ2-1, with 12 bases lining up with TRBD1. The trim removed 7 bases at V and 8 bases at J, leaving 6 bases unmatched. Germline CDR1 is SQVTM and CDR2 is ANQGSEA. The CDR3 length is 13 residues. Here the CDR3 DNA reads TGCAGCGCTCGGGACAGGGGGCTGGATGAGCAGTTCTTC. Amino acids: CSARDRGLDEQFF.

This clone was found a few times. This rearrangement joins TRBV7-2 to TRBJ1-2, with no clear D. Per the germline V gene, CDR1 is SGHTA and CDR2 is FQGNSA. There are 13 residues in the CDR3. Trimming removed 4 bases at V and 4 bases at J, with 10 bases between. The CDR3 coding sequence is TGTGCCAGCAGCTCAGTTGGTATCTATGGCTACACCTTC. Translated: CASSSVGIYGYTF.

The V call is TRBV14, the J call TRBJ1-2; D unclear. Germline CDR1 SGHDN, CDR2 FVKESK. The CDR3 sequence is 13 residues long. V was shortened by 4 bases and J by 6 bases, with 12 bases between the two germline ends. The CDR3 nucleotides are TGTGCCAGCAGCCTTTATGAGTTTAATGGCTACACCTTC. Its translation is CASSLYEFNGYTF.

This clone was detected only a few times. The chain links TRBV7-8 to TRBJ2-3; 7 bases fit TRBD2. The CDR3 is made up of 16 amino acids. CDR1 is SGHVS and CDR2 is FQNEAQ in the germline V gene. V lost 1 base and J lost 6; bases outside the gene matches: 10. The CDR3 DNA sequence: TGTGCCAGCAGCTTAGGGGCCGGTAGCGGGTGGGATACGCAGTATTTT. Residues: CASSLGAGSGWDTQYF. The full variable domain, with the rest looked up from reference TRBV7-8 and TRBJ2-3, is GAGVSQSPRYKVAKRGQDVALRCDPISGHVSLFWYQQALGQGPEFLTYFQNEAQLDKSGLPSDRFFAERPEGSVSTLKIQRTQQEDSAVYLCASSLGAGSGWDTQYFGPGTRLTVL.

This clone was detected only a few times. The chain combines TRBV30 with TRBJ2-7, with 13 bases identical to TRBD2. The germline V gene encodes CDR1 GTSNPN and CDR2 SVGIG (reference sequence). CDR3 length: 15 residues. The V segment lost 2 bases and the J segment 6 bases; nucleotides outside the gene matches: 7. The DNA of the CDR3 is TGTGCCTGGAGTTCCGGACTAGCGGGAGTAGGCGAGCAGTACTTC. Residues: CAWSSGLAGVGEQYF.

This clone was detected a few times. V and J are TRBV5-8 and TRBJ2-5; the D gene is possibly TRBD2 (6 bases). From germline, CDR1 is SGHTS and CDR2 YDEGEE. This CDR3 spans 14 amino acids. Trimming took 4 bases from V and 4 from J, leaving 14 bases between them. CDR3 in amino acids: CASSPGLTTETQYF. DNA of the CDR3: TGTGCCAGCAGCCCGGGACTGACAACAGAGACCCAGTACTTC.

There are a few counts of this clone. The V and J genes are TRBV5-6 and TRBJ2-7, with a tentative D call TRBD2 (6 bases). Germline V gene data show CDR1 as SGHDT and CDR2 as YYEEEE. The CDR3 is made up of 15 amino acids. V lost 0 bases, J lost 0 bases, and 10 bases lay in between. CDR3 loop: CASSLGSGGSYEQYF. The CDR3 nucleotides are TGTGCCAGCAGCTTGGGTTCCGGGGGCTCCTACGAGCAGTACTTC.

The chain combines TRBV2 with TRBJ2-7; 9 nucleotides align to TRBD2. CDR3 length equals 14 residues. CDR1 and CDR2 from the germline V gene are SNHLY and FYNNEI. After removal of 7 bases from V and 3 bases from J, the junction contained 7 bases not matched to a gene. The CDR3 loop reads CASTGASGIYEQYF. The CDR3 bases are TGTGCCAGCACCGGAGCTAGCGGGATCTACGAGCAGTACTTC.

Ten or more counts support this clone. Additional DNA sequences in this sample encode the identical CDR3. CDR3 protein: CASSLTGGAETQYF. CDR3 bases: TGTGCCAGCAGCTTGACAGGGGGCGCTGAGACCCAGTACTTC. The chain is built from TRBV7-2 and TRBJ2-5, with TRBD1 matching over 10 bases. Germline CDR1 is SGHTA and CDR2 is FQGNSA. This CDR3 comprises 14 residues. V shed 3 bases and J 5 bases; nucleotides not matched to a gene: 3. The variable domain in full, with the rest retrieved from reference TRBV7-2 and TRBJ2-5, is GAGVSQSPSNKVTEKGKDVELRCDPISGHTALYWYRQSLGQGLEFLIYFQGNSAPDKSGLPSDRFSAERTGGSVSTLTIQRTQQEDSAVYLCASSLTGGAETQYFGPGTRLLVL.

This clone has just a few counts. The rearrangement joins TRBV7-3 to TRBJ2-3; 10 bases align to TRBD1. Germline values: CDR1 SGHTA, CDR2 FQGTGA. This CDR3 is 17 amino acids long. V shed 4 bases, J shed 2 bases, and the junction held 9 bases outside the gene matches. Here the CDR3 DNA reads TGTGCCAGCAGCTCTCCCGGGACAGGGGATTTCACAGATACGCAGTATTTT. Protein sequence: CASSSPGTGDFTDTQYF.

In this sample, this clone turned up a few times. The chain combines TRBV7-2 with TRBJ2-2, with 7 bases that match TRBD1. The CDR3 loop spans 14 amino acids. J gave up 5 bases and V 5 bases, and 5 bases lay outside the gene matches. CDR1 SGHTA and CDR2 FQGNSA come from the germline V gene. CDR3 nucleotide sequence: TGTGCCAGCAGCCTAAACAGGGGAACCGGGGAGCTGTTTTTT. Translation: CASSLNRGTGELFF.